This TCR beta chain is from a study of human T cells and chemical hapten exposure. Whole-study context: Across its roughly 22 weeks, the study gave patients weekly diphenylcyclopropenone doses to the scalp.

Findings and limits, study-wide: All donors were alopecia patients, so their immunity may differ from that of healthy people.

The time point is: patch test 1, 2 weeks after DPC sensitization. Treatment meaning: therapeutic diphenylcyclopropenone sensitization with weekly scalp DPC. CDR3 length equals 16 residues. CDR1 and CDR2 from the germline V gene are MNHEY and SVGEGT. Between the trimmed V and J ends, which lost 6 bases and 4 bases, there was a span of 19 bases. From the RACE reads, TCRdb called clonotypes with MiXCR, one entry per CDR3 protein. This sample has tens of thousands of distinct CDR3 sequences, with about 32% found just once. A remark on this clonotype: Its antigen is unidentified.

The chain is built from TRBV6-2 or TRBV6-3 and TRBJ2-1; the D gene is possibly TRBD2 (6 bases). The receptor was derived from a man between 35 and 55 years old with alopecia areata. Some clones in this sample may be carry-over from other donors' samples. The sequencing here drew on whole blood, taken in connection with sensitization to the hapten diphenylcyclopropenone (DPC). The chain's CDR3 is CASSIRDWVPYNEQFF. The CDR3 DNA follows: TGTGCCAGCAGCATAAGGGACTGGGTCCCATACAATGAGCAGTTCTTC.